These T cell receptor beta chains were read from a single sample in a study of vaccination effects on CD4 cells after COVID-19. The table came from immunoSEQ multiplex PCR; TCRdb's copy has only in-frame clones and leaves some out. The sample includes about 48,000 clones, around three quarters of them seen just once. For these receptors, no antigen is known. The sequenced sample was CD4+ T cells from PBMCs cultured with HCoV-OC43 spike peptides, obtained after COVID-19 vaccination. The receptors stem from a human donor who received a COVID-19 vaccine. CDR3s include the opening cysteine and the closing phenylalanine or tryptophan. D genes are given only for firm matches. Clone size is shown for a subset of rows, as once, few, many or a class of expanded clone.

D gene: NA
J gene: TRBJ1-5
clone size: NA
V gene: TRBV6-1
CDR3 protein: CASSDRTLSNQPQHF
CDR3 DNA: TGTGCCAGCAGTGACAGGACTCTTAGCAATCAGCCCCAGCATTTT

D gene: NA
J gene: TRBJ2-2
clone size: NA
V gene: TRBV19
CDR3 protein: CASTRGVDTGELFF
CDR3 DNA: TGTGCCAGTACGCGAGGGGTTGACACCGGGGAGCTGTTTTTT

D gene: TRBD2
J gene: TRBJ2-3
clone size: NA
V gene: TRBV19
CDR3 protein: CASSRPGLGPDTQYF
CDR3 DNA: TGTGCCAGTAGCCGCCCGGGACTAGGCCCAGATACGCAGTATTTT

D gene: TRBD1
J gene: TRBJ2-2
clone size: NA
V gene: TRBV18
CDR3 protein: CASSQGTGNTGELFF
CDR3 DNA: TGTGCCAGCTCACAAGGGACAGGGAACACCGGGGAGCTGTTTTTT

D gene: TRBD2
J gene: TRBJ2-3
clone size: NA
V gene: TRBV4-2
CDR3 protein: CASSHEPSGGFEDTQYF
CDR3 DNA: TGTGCCAGCAGCCACGAACCTAGCGGGGGATTTGAAGATACGCAGTATTTT

D gene: TRBD2
J gene: TRBJ2-7
clone size: NA
V gene: TRBV4-1
CDR3 protein: CASSSGLAVLGPYEQYF
CDR3 DNA: TGCGCCAGCAGCTCGGGACTAGCGGTTTTGGGACCCTACGAGCAGTACTTC

D gene: NA
J gene: TRBJ2-5
clone size: NA
V gene: TRBV3-1/TRBV3-2
CDR3 protein: CASSQDTYQETQYF
CDR3 DNA: TGTGCCAGCAGCCAAGATACGTACCAAGAGACCCAGTACTTC

D gene: TRBD1
J gene: TRBJ1-1
clone size: NA
V gene: TRBV19
CDR3 protein: CASRPWTGVNTEAFF
CDR3 DNA: TGTGCCAGTAGGCCTTGGACAGGGGTTAACACTGAAGCTTTCTTT

D gene: NA
J gene: TRBJ2-2
clone size: few
V gene: TRBV4-1
CDR3 protein: CASRHMTGPNTGELFF
CDR3 DNA: TGCGCCAGCAGACACATGACAGGACCCAACACCGGGGAGCTGTTTTTT

D gene: TRBD1
J gene: TRBJ2-6
clone size: NA
V gene: TRBV6-1
CDR3 protein: CASSEGQGAQGANVLTF
CDR3 DNA: TGTGCCAGCAGTGAGGGACAGGGGGCGCAGGGGGCCAACGTCCTGACTTTC

D gene: TRBD2
J gene: TRBJ2-7
clone size: NA
V gene: TRBV4-2
CDR3 protein: CASSQDASGAYEQYF
CDR3 DNA: TGTGCCAGCAGCCAAGATGCTAGCGGGGCCTACGAGCAGTACTTC

D gene: NA
J gene: TRBJ1-4
clone size: NA
V gene: TRBV27
CDR3 protein: CASSLSRVNEKLFF
CDR3 DNA: TGTGCCAGCAGTTTATCTCGAGTTAATGAAAAACTGTTTTTT

D gene: NA
J gene: TRBJ1-1
clone size: NA
V gene: TRBV18
CDR3 protein: CASSPGSLFNSEAFF
CDR3 DNA: TGTGCCAGCTCACCGGGCTCCCTTTTTAACAGTGAAGCTTTCTTT

D gene: TRBD2
J gene: TRBJ2-7
clone size: NA
V gene: TRBV7-6
CDR3 protein: CASSPLDREATRRSYEQYF
CDR3 DNA: TGTGCCAGCAGCCCCCTCGACCGGGAGGCCACCCGCCGATCCTACGAGCAGTACTTC

D gene: NA
J gene: TRBJ2-3
clone size: once
V gene: TRBV7-2
CDR3 protein: CASSSQAAHTDTQYF
CDR3 DNA: TGTGCCAGCAGCTCCCAAGCCGCACACACAGATACGCAGTATTTT

D gene: NA
J gene: TRBJ2-5
clone size: NA
V gene: TRBV5-4
CDR3 protein: CASSQGSLETQYF
CDR3 DNA: TGTGCCAGCAGCCAAGGGAGTCTAGAGACCCAGTACTTC

D gene: NA
J gene: TRBJ1-6
clone size: NA
V gene: TRBV2
CDR3 protein: CASSDWDLGSPLHF
CDR3 DNA: TGTGCCAGCAGTGATTGGGACCTTGGGTCACCCCTCCACTTT

D gene: NA
J gene: TRBJ2-2
clone size: NA
V gene: TRBV6-2/TRBV6-3
CDR3 protein: CASSYPSNWNTGELFF
CDR3 DNA: TGTGCCAGCAGTTACCCCTCTAACTGGAACACCGGGGAGCTGTTTTTT

D gene: NA
J gene: TRBJ2-2
clone size: once
V gene: TRBV5-6
CDR3 protein: CASSLERDYTGELFF
CDR3 DNA: TGTGCCAGCAGCTTAGAGAGGGACTACACCGGGGAGCTGTTTTTT

D gene: TRBD1
J gene: TRBJ2-5
clone size: NA
V gene: TRBV14
CDR3 protein: CASSRSRGRMTQYF
CDR3 DNA: TGTGCCAGCAGCCGTTCCAGGGGGCGTATGACCCAGTACTTC

D gene: NA
J gene: TRBJ1-1
clone size: NA
V gene: TRBV3-1/TRBV3-2
CDR3 protein: CASSPGSIRVYTEAFF
CDR3 DNA: TGTGCCAGCAGCCCCGGATCGATTCGGGTATACACTGAAGCTTTCTTT

D gene: TRBD1
J gene: TRBJ2-1
clone size: once
V gene: TRBV11-3
CDR3 protein: CASRDRANNEQFF
CDR3 DNA: TGTGCCAGCAGAGACAGGGCAAACAATGAGCAGTTCTTC

D gene: TRBD1
J gene: TRBJ1-5
clone size: NA
V gene: TRBV19
CDR3 protein: CASSIPVQGAHQPQHF
CDR3 DNA: TGTGCCAGTAGTATTCCCGTACAGGGGGCCCATCAGCCCCAGCATTTT

D gene: TRBD2
J gene: TRBJ2-1
clone size: once
V gene: TRBV27
CDR3 protein: CASRFTSGRTEQFF
CDR3 DNA: TGTGCCAGCAGATTTACTAGCGGGAGGACTGAGCAGTTCTTC

D gene: TRBD1
J gene: TRBJ2-7
clone size: NA
V gene: TRBV19
CDR3 protein: CASSITPGQMSYEQYF
CDR3 DNA: TGTGCCAGTAGCATAACTCCGGGACAGATGTCCTACGAGCAGTACTTC

D gene: NA
J gene: TRBJ1-6
clone size: once
V gene: TRBV5-4
CDR3 protein: CASSRPTGMGNSPLHF
CDR3 DNA: TGTGCCAGCAGCCGTCCTACAGGGATGGGTAATTCACCCCTCCACTTT

D gene: TRBD1
J gene: TRBJ2-7
clone size: few
V gene: TRBV7-9
CDR3 protein: CASTPTGGYEQYF
CDR3 DNA: TGTGCCAGCACCCCGACAGGGGGCTACGAGCAGTACTTC

D gene: NA
J gene: TRBJ1-5
clone size: NA
V gene: TRBV19
CDR3 protein: CASSIGSMGLNQPQHF
CDR3 DNA: TGTGCCAGTAGTATAGGTTCCATGGGCCTAAATCAGCCCCAGCATTTT

D gene: NA
J gene: TRBJ2-7
clone size: NA
V gene: TRBV6-2/TRBV6-3
CDR3 protein: CASSYVLGSVLSYEQYF
CDR3 DNA: TGTGCCAGCAGTTACGTCCTCGGGAGCGTGTTGAGCTACGAGCAGTACTTC

D gene: TRBD1
J gene: TRBJ1-6
clone size: few
V gene: TRBV25-1
CDR3 protein: CASTGQGTSPLHF
CDR3 DNA: TGTGCCAGCACTGGACAGGGAACCTCACCCCTCCACTTT

D gene: NA
J gene: TRBJ1-3
clone size: NA
V gene: TRBV3-1/TRBV3-2
CDR3 protein: CASSQGSTTGNTIYF
CDR3 DNA: TGTGCCAGCAGCCAAGGCTCAACGACTGGAAACACCATATATTTT

D gene: NA
J gene: TRBJ2-2
clone size: NA
V gene: TRBV10-3
CDR3 protein: CAISAHQDSGELFF
CDR3 DNA: TGTGCCATCAGTGCCCACCAAGACAGCGGGGAGCTGTTTTTT

D gene: TRBD1
J gene: TRBJ2-3
clone size: NA
V gene: TRBV5-1
CDR3 protein: CASSPGQGTDTQYF
CDR3 DNA: TGCGCCAGCAGCCCGGGACAGGGGACAGATACGCAGTATTTT

D gene: NA
J gene: TRBJ1-4
clone size: NA
V gene: TRBV6-5
CDR3 protein: CASSYSDNVGEKLFF
CDR3 DNA: TGTGCCAGCAGTTACTCCGACAACGTGGGGGAAAAACTGTTTTTT

D gene: NA
J gene: TRBJ2-1
clone size: NA
V gene: TRBV7-2
CDR3 protein: CASSLVISGQQFF
CDR3 DNA: TGTGCCAGCAGCTTAGTTATCTCAGGGCAGCAGTTCTTC

D gene: NA
J gene: TRBJ2-1
clone size: NA
V gene: TRBV5-1
CDR3 protein: CASSLVTANNEQFF
CDR3 DNA: TGCGCCAGCAGCTTGGTGACAGCGAACAATGAGCAGTTCTTC

D gene: NA
J gene: TRBJ2-3
clone size: NA
V gene: TRBV5-6
CDR3 protein: CASSSPTKGGTDTQYF
CDR3 DNA: TGTGCCAGCAGCTCACCGACGAAGGGTGGAACAGATACGCAGTATTTT

D gene: TRBD2
J gene: TRBJ2-7
clone size: NA
V gene: TRBV7-8
CDR3 protein: CASSSLAASSYEQYF
CDR3 DNA: TGTGCCAGCAGCTCTCTAGCGGCGAGCTCCTACGAGCAGTACTTC

D gene: TRBD2
J gene: TRBJ2-5
clone size: NA
V gene: TRBV3-1/TRBV3-2
CDR3 protein: CASSLGLAGPKTQYF
CDR3 DNA: TGTGCCAGCAGCCTGGGACTAGCGGGGCCAAAGACCCAGTACTTC

D gene: NA
J gene: TRBJ2-4
clone size: NA
V gene: TRBV19
CDR3 protein: CASSIRDIQYF
CDR3 DNA: TGTGCCAGTAGTATTCGGGACATTCAGTACTTC

D gene: NA
J gene: TRBJ2-6
clone size: few
V gene: TRBV25-1
CDR3 protein: CASSEFWSSGANVLTF
CDR3 DNA: TGTGCCAGCAGTGAATTCTGGTCCTCTGGGGCCAACGTCCTGACTTTC

D gene: NA
J gene: TRBJ1-6
clone size: NA
V gene: TRBV3-1/TRBV3-2
CDR3 protein: CASSQDVGSPLHF
CDR3 DNA: TGTGCCAGCAGCCAAGATGTTGGATCACCCCTCCACTTT

D gene: TRBD1
J gene: TRBJ1-6
clone size: few
V gene: TRBV5-1
CDR3 protein: CASSLNRSGTGFFGRGSPLHF
CDR3 DNA: TGCGCCAGCAGCTTGAACCGATCCGGGACAGGTTTTTTCGGTCGGGGGTCACCCCTCCACTTT

D gene: TRBD1
J gene: TRBJ2-2
clone size: NA
V gene: TRBV5-6
CDR3 protein: CASRWGTGRNTGELFF
CDR3 DNA: TGTGCCAGCAGGTGGGGGACAGGGCGGAACACCGGGGAGCTGTTTTTT

D gene: NA
J gene: TRBJ1-1
clone size: NA
V gene: TRBV5-6
CDR3 protein: CASSLGQLTEAFF
CDR3 DNA: TGTGCCAGCAGCTTGGGGCAACTCACTGAAGCTTTCTTT

D gene: TRBD1
J gene: TRBJ2-1
clone size: once
V gene: TRBV5-5
CDR3 protein: CASSLGDRQYNEQFF
CDR3 DNA: TGTGCCAGCAGCTTAGGGGACAGGCAGTACAATGAGCAGTTCTTC

D gene: NA
J gene: TRBJ1-1
clone size: once
V gene: TRBV6-1
CDR3 protein: CASSEYGGQNTEAFF
CDR3 DNA: TGTGCCAGCAGTGAATATGGGGGGCAGAACACTGAAGCTTTCTTT

D gene: TRBD1
J gene: TRBJ2-7
clone size: NA
V gene: TRBV11-2
CDR3 protein: CASSSVTGGAYEQYF
CDR3 DNA: TGTGCCAGCAGCTCGGTGACAGGGGGCGCTTACGAGCAGTACTTC

D gene: NA
J gene: TRBJ2-7
clone size: NA
V gene: TRBV11-2
CDR3 protein: CASSFPGPYEQYF
CDR3 DNA: TGTGCCAGCAGCTTTCCGGGACCCTACGAGCAGTACTTC

D gene: NA
J gene: TRBJ1-4
clone size: few
V gene: TRBV2
CDR3 protein: CASSEAGGGKLFF
CDR3 DNA: TGTGCCAGCAGTGAAGCGGGAGGGGGAAAACTGTTTTTT

D gene: NA
J gene: TRBJ1-3
clone size: once
V gene: TRBV6-5
CDR3 protein: CASSFGGPGNTIYF
CDR3 DNA: TGTGCCAGCAGTTTTGGGGGGCCGGGAAACACCATATATTTT

D gene: NA
J gene: TRBJ1-1
clone size: once
V gene: TRBV18
CDR3 protein: CASSPPSALKNTEAFF
CDR3 DNA: TGTGCCAGCTCACCACCGAGCGCCCTTAAGAACACTGAAGCTTTCTTT

D gene: TRBD1
J gene: TRBJ2-1
clone size: few
V gene: TRBV5-1
CDR3 protein: CASSSGGTGGYNEQFF
CDR3 DNA: TGCGCCAGCAGCTCGGGGGGGACAGGGGGCTACAATGAGCAGTTCTTC

D gene: NA
J gene: TRBJ2-7
clone size: few
V gene: TRBV19
CDR3 protein: CASSSAGGNSYEQYF
CDR3 DNA: TGTGCCAGTAGCAGCGCCGGGGGAAACTCCTACGAGCAGTACTTC

D gene: NA
J gene: TRBJ1-1
clone size: NA
V gene: TRBV29-1
CDR3 protein: CSVDNRQVMNTEAFF
CDR3 DNA: TGCAGCGTTGACAACCGACAGGTTATGAACACTGAAGCTTTCTTT

D gene: NA
J gene: TRBJ2-3
clone size: NA
V gene: TRBV7-9
CDR3 protein: CASSRRGEGADTQYF
CDR3 DNA: TGTGCCAGCAGCCGCAGGGGCGAGGGAGCAGATACGCAGTATTTT

D gene: NA
J gene: TRBJ2-1
clone size: few
V gene: TRBV3-1/TRBV3-2
CDR3 protein: CASVQGISHEQFF
CDR3 DNA: TGTGCCAGCGTCCAGGGGATATCGCATGAGCAGTTCTTC

D gene: TRBD2
J gene: TRBJ2-1
clone size: few
V gene: TRBV18
CDR3 protein: CASSRPPGGDEQFF
CDR3 DNA: TGTGCCAGCTCTCGGCCCCCGGGGGGGGATGAGCAGTTCTTC

D gene: NA
J gene: TRBJ1-1
clone size: few
V gene: TRBV6-4
CDR3 protein: CASSDSENTEAFF
CDR3 DNA: TGTGCCAGCAGTGACTCGGAGAACACTGAAGCTTTCTTT